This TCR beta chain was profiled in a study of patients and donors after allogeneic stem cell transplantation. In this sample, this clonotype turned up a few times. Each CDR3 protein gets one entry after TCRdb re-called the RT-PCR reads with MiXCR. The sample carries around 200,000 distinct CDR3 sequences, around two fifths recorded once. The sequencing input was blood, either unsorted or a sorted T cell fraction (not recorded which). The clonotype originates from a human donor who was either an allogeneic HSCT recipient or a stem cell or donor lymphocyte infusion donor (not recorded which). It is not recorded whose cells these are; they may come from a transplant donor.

CDR3 protein: CATRGNTGELFF. The CDR3 DNA sequence: TGTGCCACCCGCGGAAACACCGGGGAGCTGTTTTTT. This rearrangement joins TRBV24-1 to TRBJ2-2; no clear D. V lost 9 bases to trimming and J lost 2 bases, with 6 bases between them. The CDR3 is 12 residues long. Germline V gene data show CDR1 as KGHDR and CDR2 as SFDVKD.